This note documents a single TCR beta chain sequence. This clonotype has more than one count but fewer than ten. The antigen it recognizes is unknown. Per-nucleotide qualities are absent, and no much larger clonotype sits a single base away. The entry originates in a study of human T cells and chemical hapten exposure (TCRdb year 2021). Some background on the complete study: For sensitization, 2% DPC in acetone was applied to a roughly 2 cm by roughly 2 cm area of upper inner arm skin. The patient cohort, mostly female, included alopecia areata with under or over 50% scalp involvement, alopecia totalis and alopecia universalis. Blood for TCR sequencing was provided by twenty-nine alopecia patients at one to four time points (pre-sensitization, 2, 6 and 24 weeks). Patch testing was performed on the upper back with Finn chambers containing 0.01% DPC, and the patch tests were scored after 6 days according to International Contact Dermatitis Research Group standards. The study tracked peripheral blood TCR repertoire changes in vivo during primary and secondary sensitization to the hapten diphenylcyclopropenone (DPC) in alopecia patients. Patient blood was sampled pre-sensitization (week 0) and at 2, 6 and about 24 weeks after DPC sensitization. Throughout the roughly 25-week study period, patients were also given weekly therapeutic DPC doses on the scalp. Libraries were pooled for sequencing, and per-sample TCR yields varied mainly because of small differences in library volumes within the pool.

The CDR1 and CDR2 encoded by the germline V gene (reference sequence) are LNHDA and SQIVND. Measured from the cysteine to the phenylalanine, the CDR3 is 14 residues long. Of the read, only the CDR3 DNA is kept; its 42 bases are in frame from base 1. The V end loses 3 bases and the J end loses 5 bases, and a stretch of 14 bases separates them. The receptor library was made with RACE. Sequencing was carried out with a NextSeq 500. During library preparation, unique molecular identifiers were attached to individual cDNA molecules so that TCRs could be counted quantitatively and reproducibly. For every blood RNA sample, sequencing covered both the TCR alpha and TCR beta chains. In the paper's pipeline: A median of approximately 96,000 TCRs per sample was observed, with a range of 23,224 to 690,600. V, J and CDR3 annotation of the TCR reads was performed with the Decombinator software suite. For the PS versus PT1 abundance plots, all samples were subsampled to the same number of TCRs (28,000). TCRs were defined as expanded if absent before sensitization and observed at least eight times at the 2-week time point. The public reads were run again by TCRdb, first through fastp at Q25 and then through MiXCR, and only productive beta chains were kept. CDR3 protein sequences are deduplicated, and each keeps its most common genes and DNA. For this entry, the V and J calls and clone size follow TCRdb and not the study's own pipeline. Present in this sample are some 38,000 distinct CDR3 sequences, approximately 7.6% of which were seen just once. The top ten constitute 1% to 1.5% of the sample.

Explained via the paper, the time point label denotes: pre-sensitization, week 0. This specimen's treatment or condition label, per the study, means: therapeutic diphenylcyclopropenone sensitization with weekly scalp DPC. At each patch-test visit, blood was drawn before the patch test was applied. To be eligible, patients had to be aged 18 to 70, diagnosed with alopecia and judged suitable for DPC therapy, while pregnant patients were excluded. Total RNA was isolated from unfractionated whole blood collected in Tempus Blood RNA tubes. Broader findings and caveats from the paper: Expanded TCRs formed significantly more large CDR3 similarity clusters than pre-sensitization or healthy control sets, consistent with antigen-driven responses. The number of TCRs above 1 in 1000 frequency did not change with DPC sensitization; there was no evidence of global repertoire structure alterations. Because all patients had alopecia, a presumed autoimmune disease, the immune response of the patients might differ from that of healthy individuals. After repeated subsampling, changes were observed in the strength of the expansion versus patch-test correlation and in the threshold at which the correlation became significant. A positive correlation was found between the number of PT1 expanded TCRs and patch test score, with significance reached at thresholds 8, 16 and 32 but not 4.

In this chain, TRBV19 is recombined with TRBJ2-7; the D gene lacks a confident call. The sequenced sample was whole blood, obtained in connection with sensitization to the hapten diphenylcyclopropenone (DPC). The receptor comes from a woman between 50 and 59 years old with alopecia areata. Some clones in this sample may be carry-over from other donors' samples. CDR3 reads: CASSMGATWDEQYF. The nucleotide sequence reads TGTGCCAGTAGTATGGGCGCGACGTGGGACGAGCAGTACTTC.